These 7 T cell receptor beta chains were all obtained from the same sample, sequenced in a study of tumor and adjacent non-tumor tissue in lung cancer. Three rounds of nested PCR, following a modified ARM-PCR protocol, produced the TCRbeta library. Using its own MiXCR run on the multiplex PCR reads, TCRdb lists one record per CDR3 protein. The table includes around 210,000 distinct CDR3 sequences, 70% to 75% detected once. The template was RNA from unsorted bulk tissue. The sample was lung tumor tissue. These receptors were collected from a man aged 55 to 70 with non-small cell lung cancer.

This chain joins TRBV5-4 and TRBJ2-5, with TRBD2 matching over 7 bases. The CDR3 contains 16 residues. The trim removed 4 bases at V and 1 base at J, leaving 10 bases unmatched. Germline assignment: CDR1 SGHNT and CDR2 YYREEE (reference sequence). CDR3 protein: CASSLTGSGFQETQYF. The CDR3 DNA reads as TGTGCCAGCAGCCTCACGGGTAGCGGGTTCCAAGAGACCCAGTACTTC.

A word on this clonotype: It is likely a read error, because the conserved phenylalanine at the end of the CDR3 is missing. The chain couples TRBV11-2 to TRBJ1-1; no definite D call. The CDR3 is 13 residues long. V lost 2 bases and J lost 11, with 15 bases in between. The V gene's germline CDR1 is SGHAT and CDR2 FQNNGV. CDR3: CASSLNVFGEAFI. CDR3 in DNA: TGTGCCAGCAGCTTAAACGTGTTCGGTGAGGCTTTCATT.

About this clonotype: Mismatch with germline at one junction end may stem from a read error. The chain recombines TRBV19 with TRBJ1-6, with D hard to call. This CDR3 spans 16 amino acids. Looked up from germline, CDR1 is LNHDA and CDR2 is SQIVND (reference sequence). The CDR3 protein is CVSSKAWQALNSPLHF. DNA of the CDR3: TGTGTCAGTAGTAAAGCCTGGCAGGCCCTCAATTCACCCCTCCACTTT.

This clonotype was recorded once. Because it lacks the conserved phenylalanine or tryptophan at the end, this CDR3 is likely a read error. The chain uses TRBV20-1 and TRBJ1-1; D is undetermined. CDR1 is DFQATT, CDR2 SNEGSKA, per germline (reference sequence). The CDR3 totals 11 residues. The CDR3 loop is CNARGDKEAFV. CDR3 in DNA: TGCAATGCTAGAGGAGACAAGGAAGCTTTCGTT.

V gene TRBV4-3 combines with J gene TRBJ1-1; D remains ambiguous. Between the trimmed V and J ends, which lost 0 bases and 6 bases, there was a span of 20 bases. The CDR3 is 17 amino acids. Looked up from germline, CDR1 is LGHNA and CDR2 is YSLEER. CDR3 residues: CASSQDDPGSSGAEAFF. For the CDR3, the DNA is TGCGCCAGCAGCCAAGACGATCCGGGTAGTTCGGGCGCTGAAGCTTTCTTT.

This clonotype was seen a few times. Given a much more abundant clone one base away, this may be a read error. The V gene is TRBV11-3, the J gene TRBJ2-7, with 11 bases identical to TRBD2. Germline V gene lookup returns CDR1 SGHNT and CDR2 YENEEA. The trim removed 2 bases at V and 3 bases at J, leaving 6 bases unmatched. This CDR3 is 16 amino acids long. The CDR3 DNA is TGTGCCAGCAGCTTAATATCTAGCGGGGGGTTCTACGAGCAGTACTTC. Protein product: CASSLISSGGFYEQYF.

Concerning this clonotype itself: This may be a read error: a much more frequent sequence differs by one nucleotide. The chain uses TRBV5-5 and TRBJ2-7, with 7 nucleotides matching TRBD2. The CDR3 spans 13 residues. Losses at the gene ends were 1 base for V and 11 bases for J; bases not matched to a gene: 9. Germline V gives CDR1 SGHKS, CDR2 YYEKEE (reference sequence). CDR3 DNA: TGTGCCAGCAGCTTGATGGCGGGGGTACCGGAGTACTTC. Residues: CASSLMAGVPEYF. Drawing the rest from reference TRBV5-5 and TRBJ2-7, the complete variable domain is DAGVTQSPTHLIKTRGQQVTLRCSPISGHKSVSWYQQVLGQGPQFIFQYYEKEERGRGNFPDRFSARQFPNYSSELNVNALLLGDSALYLCASSLMAGVPEYFGPGTRLTVT.